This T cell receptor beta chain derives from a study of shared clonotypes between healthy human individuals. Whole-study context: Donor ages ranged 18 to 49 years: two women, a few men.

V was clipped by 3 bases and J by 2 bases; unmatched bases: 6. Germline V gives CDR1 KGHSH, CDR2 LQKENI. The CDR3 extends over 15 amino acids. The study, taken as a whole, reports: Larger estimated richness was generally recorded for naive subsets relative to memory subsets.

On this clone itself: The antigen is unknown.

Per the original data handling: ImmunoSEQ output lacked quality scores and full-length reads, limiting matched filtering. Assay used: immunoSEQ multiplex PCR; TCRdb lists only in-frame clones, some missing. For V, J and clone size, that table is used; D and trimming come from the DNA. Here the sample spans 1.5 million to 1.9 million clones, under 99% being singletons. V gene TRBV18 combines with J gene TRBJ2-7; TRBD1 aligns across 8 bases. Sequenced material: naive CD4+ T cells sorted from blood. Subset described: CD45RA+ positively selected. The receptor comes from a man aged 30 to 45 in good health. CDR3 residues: CASSPGQGRPYEQYF. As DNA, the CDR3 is TGTGCCAGCTCACCCGGACAGGGTAGGCCCTACGAGCAGTACTTC.